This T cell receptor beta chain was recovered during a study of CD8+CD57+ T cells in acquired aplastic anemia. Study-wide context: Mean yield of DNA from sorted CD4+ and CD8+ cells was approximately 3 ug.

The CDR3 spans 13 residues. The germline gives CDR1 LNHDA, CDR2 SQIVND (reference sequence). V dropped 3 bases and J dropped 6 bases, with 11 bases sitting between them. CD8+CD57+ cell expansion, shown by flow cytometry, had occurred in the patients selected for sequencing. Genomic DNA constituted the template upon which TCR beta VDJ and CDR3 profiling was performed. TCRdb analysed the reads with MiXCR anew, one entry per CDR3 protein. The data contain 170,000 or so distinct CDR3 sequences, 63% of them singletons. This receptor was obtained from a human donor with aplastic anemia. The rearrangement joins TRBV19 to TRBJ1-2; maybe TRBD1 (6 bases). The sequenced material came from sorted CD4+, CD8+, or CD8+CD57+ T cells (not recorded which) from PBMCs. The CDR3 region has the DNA TGTGCCAGTAGTATGGGGGCGGTAAATGGCTACACCTTC. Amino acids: CASSMGAVNGYTF.